This T cell receptor (beta chain) was identified during a study of CD8+ T cells in alopecia areata. This sample's treatment: oral pan-JAK inhibitor, 5-10 mg twice daily. The length of the CDR3 is 11 residues. V lost 5 bases to trimming and J lost 3 bases, with 5 bases between them. Per germline, CDR1 MNHEY and CDR2 SVGAGI. Regarding the study as a whole: Normal scalp showed lower clonality than lesional scalp, especially alopecia totalis/universalis.

This clone appeared a few times. The target antigen is unknown. It was cDNA, reverse transcribed from extracted RNA, that served as the sequencing template. The assay was immunoSEQ multiplex PCR, and TCRdb's table has in-frame clones only and misses some. The table lists about 220,000 clones, around three fifths of them singletons. The starting material was CD4+ T cells sorted from blood, obtained at week 4, from a patient treated with tofacitinib. This receptor was obtained from a human donor with alopecia areata. The J gene is TRBJ2-7, the V gene TRBV6-5; tentative D call: TRBD1 (5 bases). DNA of the CDR3: TGTGCCAGCAGTAGGGGCTACGAGCAGTACTTC. Translation: CASSRGYEQYF.